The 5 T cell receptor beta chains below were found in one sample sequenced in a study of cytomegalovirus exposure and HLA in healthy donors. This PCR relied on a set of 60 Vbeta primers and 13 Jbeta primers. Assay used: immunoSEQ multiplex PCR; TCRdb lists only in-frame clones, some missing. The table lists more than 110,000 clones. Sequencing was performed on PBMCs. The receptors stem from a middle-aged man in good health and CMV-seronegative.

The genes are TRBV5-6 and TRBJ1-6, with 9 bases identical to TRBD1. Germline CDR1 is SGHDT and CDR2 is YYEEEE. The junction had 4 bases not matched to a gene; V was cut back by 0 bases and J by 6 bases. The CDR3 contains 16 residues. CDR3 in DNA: TGTGCCAGCAGCTTGGGGACAGGGGCGGGTAATTCACCCCTCCACTTT. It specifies CASSLGTGAGNSPLHF.

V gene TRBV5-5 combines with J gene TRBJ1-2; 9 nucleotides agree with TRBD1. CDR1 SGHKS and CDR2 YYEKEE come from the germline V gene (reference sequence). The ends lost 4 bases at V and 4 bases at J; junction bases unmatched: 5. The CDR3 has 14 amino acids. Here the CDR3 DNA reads TGTGCCAGCAGCCCCGGACAGGGGACCTATGGCTACACCTTC. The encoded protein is CASSPGQGTYGYTF. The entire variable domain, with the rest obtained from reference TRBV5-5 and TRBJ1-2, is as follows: DAGVTQSPTHLIKTRGQQVTLRCSPISGHKSVSWYQQVLGQGPQFIFQYYEKEERGRGNFPDRFSARQFPNYSSELNVNALLLGDSALYLCASSPGQGTYGYTFGSGTRLTVV.

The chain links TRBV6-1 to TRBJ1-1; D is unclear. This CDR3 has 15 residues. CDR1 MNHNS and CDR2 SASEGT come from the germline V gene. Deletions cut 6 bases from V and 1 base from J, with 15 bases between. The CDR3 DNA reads TGTGCCAGCAGCATCGAGGAGGGAAAGAACACTGAAGCTTTCTTT. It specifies CASSIEEGKNTEAFF.

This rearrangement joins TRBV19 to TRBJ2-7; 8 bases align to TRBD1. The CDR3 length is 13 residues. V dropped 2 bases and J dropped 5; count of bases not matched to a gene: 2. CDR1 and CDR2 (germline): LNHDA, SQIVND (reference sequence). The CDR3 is CASSIPQGDEQYF. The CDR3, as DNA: TGTGCCAGTAGTATACCACAGGGGGACGAGCAGTACTTC.

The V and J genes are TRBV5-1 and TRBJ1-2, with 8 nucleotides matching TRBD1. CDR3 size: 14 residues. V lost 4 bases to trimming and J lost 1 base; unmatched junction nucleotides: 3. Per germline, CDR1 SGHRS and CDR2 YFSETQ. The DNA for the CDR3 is TGCGCCAGCAGCCCGACAGGGGATAACTATGGCTACACCTTC. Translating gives CASSPTGDNYGYTF.